Below are 10 T cell receptor beta chains sequenced from a single sample in a study of Tregs in tolerant kidney transplant recipients. Related graft donors supplied nonmyeloablative bone marrow transplants, and mixed chimerism was transient. Clones were sequenced by immunoSEQ multiplex PCR, and TCRdb holds only the in-frame ones, with some missing. The data contain fewer than 60,000 clones, about nine tenths of them singletons. Sequencing was performed on CD8+ T cells from blood (PBMCs), taken 24 months after the transplant. These receptors were collected from a human patient who received a combined kidney and bone marrow transplant. T cells may partly derive from the graft donor.

The chain couples TRBV6-5 to TRBJ1-2; D call uncertain. There are 15 residues in the CDR3. Germline V CDR1 and CDR2: MNHEY, SVGAGI. Trimming pared 2 bases from V and 4 bases from J, leaving 14 bases between. Here the CDR3 DNA reads TGTGCCAGCAGTTACACCCCCGAGACAACCTATGGCTACACCTTC. Amino acids: CASSYTPETTYGYTF.

The chain links TRBV11-1 to TRBJ2-7, with 10 bases fitting TRBD1. Germline trimming cut 0 bases from V and 3 bases from J; bases unmatched to any gene: 5. There are 16 residues in the CDR3. The germline gives CDR1 SGHAT, CDR2 FQDESV (reference sequence). Written as DNA, the CDR3 is TGTGCCAGCAGCTTAGCGGCGGGACAGGGGTTCTACGAGCAGTACTTC. Amino acids: CASSLAAGQGFYEQYF.

The chain joins TRBV9 to TRBJ1-1, with D maybe TRBD1 (6 bases). The V gene's germline CDR1 is SGDLS and CDR2 YYNGEE. This CDR3 region has 17 residues. V lost 0 bases, J lost 0 bases, and 15 bases lay in between. In nucleotides, the CDR3 is TGTGCCAGCAGCGTAGAGGGGGGGCCGGCGATGAACACTGAAGCTTTCTTT. It codes for CASSVEGGPAMNTEAFF.

The rearrangement uses TRBV13 and TRBJ2-7; a possible D gene is TRBD2 (6 bases). Trimming stripped 0 bases from V and 0 bases from J, with 12 bases between. The V gene's germline CDR1 is PRHDT and CDR2 FYEKMQ (reference sequence). The CDR3 is made up of 16 amino acids. The CDR3: CASSLGLAQSSYEQYF. Here the CDR3 DNA reads TGTGCCAGCAGCTTAGGTCTAGCGCAGAGCTCCTACGAGCAGTACTTC.

V gene TRBV9 combines with J gene TRBJ2-2, with D perhaps matching TRBD1 (5 bases). The V gene lost 0 bases and the J gene lost 5 bases, with 14 bases spanning the gap. The CDR3 length is 16 residues. CDR1 and CDR2 (germline): SGDLS, YYNGEE. DNA of the CDR3: TGTGCCAGCAGCGTAGGAATGGGGCGCGTAACCGGGGAGCTGTTTTTT. It is translated as CASSVGMGRVTGELFF.

J is TRBJ2-7 and V is TRBV30, with 10 bases fitting TRBD2. The CDR3 has 15 amino acids. V shed 1 base, J shed 3 bases, and the junction held 6 bases outside the gene matches. Germline V gives CDR1 GTSNPN, CDR2 SVGIG (reference sequence). The CDR3 loop reads CAWSAWTSGNYEQYF. For the CDR3, the DNA is TGTGCCTGGAGTGCTTGGACTAGCGGAAACTACGAGCAGTACTTC.

This chain connects TRBV5-4 to TRBJ2-7, with TRBD1 identical over 10 bases. This CDR3 spans 14 amino acids. V dropped 2 bases and J dropped 7; count of bases not matched to a gene: 6. Germline CDR1 SGHNT, CDR2 YYREEE (reference sequence). The CDR3 loop is CASSFGTGALEQYF. The CDR3 nucleotides are TGTGCCAGCAGCTTTGGGACAGGGGCCCTAGAGCAGTACTTC.

V and J are TRBV4-1 and TRBJ1-1; D is perhaps TRBD1 (5 bases). The length of the CDR3 is 15 residues. Germline V gene sequence: CDR1 MGHRA, CDR2 YSYEKL. The V end was cut by 2 bases, the J end by 1 base, with 11 bases between. CDR3 coding DNA: TGCGCCAGCAGCCAACCGTCGACAGCGAACACTGAAGCTTTCTTT. This codes for CASSQPSTANTEAFF.

The chain combines TRBV9 with TRBJ2-3; D possibly corresponds to TRBD1 (6 bases). With 3 bases removed from V and 1 base from J, the gap between germline ends came to 18 bases. The CDR3 totals 17 residues. CDR1 SGDLS and CDR2 YYNGEE come from the germline V gene. This CDR3 reads CASSEGPGAIGTDTQYF. The CDR3 DNA reads as TGTGCCAGCAGCGAGGGGCCAGGGGCCATCGGCACAGATACGCAGTATTTT.

The chain combines TRBV27 with TRBJ2-7, with 7 bases lining up with TRBD2. The CDR3 runs 16 residues. In germline, CDR1 is MNHEY, CDR2 SMNVEV (reference sequence). V shed 6 bases and J 4 bases; nucleotides not matched to a gene: 15. The chain's CDR3 is CASSPLLQGGQYEQYF. The DNA for the CDR3 is TGTGCCAGCAGCCCTTTACTCCAGGGAGGGCAATACGAGCAGTACTTC.